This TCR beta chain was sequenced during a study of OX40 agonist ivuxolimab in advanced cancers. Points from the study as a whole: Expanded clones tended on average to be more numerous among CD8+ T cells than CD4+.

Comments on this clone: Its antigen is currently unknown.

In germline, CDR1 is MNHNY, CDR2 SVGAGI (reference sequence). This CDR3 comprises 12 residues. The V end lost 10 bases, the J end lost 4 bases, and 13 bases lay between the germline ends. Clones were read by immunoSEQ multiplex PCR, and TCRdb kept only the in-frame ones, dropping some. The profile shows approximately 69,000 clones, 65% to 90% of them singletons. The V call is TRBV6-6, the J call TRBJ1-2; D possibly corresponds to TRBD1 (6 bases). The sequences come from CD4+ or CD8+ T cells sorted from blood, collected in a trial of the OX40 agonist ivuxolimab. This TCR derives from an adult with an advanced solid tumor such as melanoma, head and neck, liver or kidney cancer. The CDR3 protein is CANSDSLYGYTF. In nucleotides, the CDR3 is TGTGCCAACTCGGACAGTCTCTATGGCTACACCTTC.